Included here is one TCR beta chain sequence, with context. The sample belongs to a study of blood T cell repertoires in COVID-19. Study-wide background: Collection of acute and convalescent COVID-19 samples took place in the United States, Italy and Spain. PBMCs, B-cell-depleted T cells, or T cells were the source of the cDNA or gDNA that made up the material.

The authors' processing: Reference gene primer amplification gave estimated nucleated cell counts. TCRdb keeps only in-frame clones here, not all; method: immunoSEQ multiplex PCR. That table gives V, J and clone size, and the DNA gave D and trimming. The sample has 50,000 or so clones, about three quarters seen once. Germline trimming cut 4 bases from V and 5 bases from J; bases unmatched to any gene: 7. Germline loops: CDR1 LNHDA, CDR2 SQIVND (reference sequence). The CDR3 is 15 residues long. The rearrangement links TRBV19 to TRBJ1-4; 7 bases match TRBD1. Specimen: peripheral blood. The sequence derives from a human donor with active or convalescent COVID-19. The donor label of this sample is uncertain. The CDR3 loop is CASSTGTVRNEKLFF. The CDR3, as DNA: TGTGCCAGTAGTACCGGGACAGTGAGGAATGAAAAACTGTTTTTT.